This TCR beta chain appears in the sequencing data of a study of blood T cell repertoires in COVID-19. Study overall: PBMCs, B-cell-depleted T cells, or T cells were the source of the cDNA or gDNA that made up the material.

Methods used by the authors: Estimation of nucleated cell counts was performed using reference gene primer amplification. Generated by immunoSEQ multiplex PCR, the TCRdb table keeps only in-frame clones and is missing some. V, J and clone size reflect that table, while D and trimming were determined from the DNA. The sample includes 250,000 to 300,000 clones, roughly 90% of them seen just once. Patients of the Seattle cohort, enrolled during active infection, were followed longitudinally. The sequence came from a woman between 25 and 40 years old with COVID-19, enrolled during active disease. The sequenced sample consisted of peripheral blood.

CDR3 nucleotide sequence: TGTGCCAGCAGCTTAACACAGGGGGAGACCGGGGAGCTGTTTTTT. The encoded protein is CASSLTQGETGELFF. V is TRBV7-6 and J is TRBJ2-2; 8 bases line up with TRBD1. Germline V CDR1 and CDR2: SGHVS, FNYEAQ. CDR3 length equals 15 residues. Trimming took 2 bases from V and 5 from J; bases not matched to a gene: 4.